This T cell receptor (beta chain) was documented in a study of T cell clonotyping in hematopoietic cell transplantation. Study information: Pretransplant recipient samples were taken after cytoreduction.

Time point specified: recipient sample about 28 days before transplant, after cytoreduction. This CDR3 has 17 amino acids. Germline loops: CDR1 SGHRS, CDR2 YFSETQ. V shed 0 bases, J shed 4 bases, and the junction held 7 bases outside the gene matches. The table came from immunoSEQ multiplex PCR; TCRdb's copy has only in-frame clones and leaves some out. The table records tens of thousands of clones, roughly 95% of them present only once. Study-wide results and limits: After transplant, recipient diversity fell while pathologically expanded clonotypes grew through day 180. Graft donor and pretransplant recipient Inverse Simpson Index values predicted broader posttransplant TCR diversity.

A remark on this clone: Its antigen is currently unknown.

The clonotype originates from a woman between 50 and 59 years old with acute myeloid leukemia. Some clones in this sample may be carry-over from other donors' samples. The rearrangement joins TRBV5-1 to TRBJ2-2, with TRBD1 matching over 9 bases. Sequences were derived from peripheral blood mononuclear cells, sampled before stem cell transplant. The CDR3 DNA follows: TGCGCCAGCAGCTTGGCCCGGGACAGGGTATTCACCGGGGAGCTGTTTTTT. Translating it yields CASSLARDRVFTGELFF.